Shown below are 17 T cell receptor beta chains from a single sample sequenced in a study of T cell repertoires in cytomegalovirus infection. From the reads, TCRdb called clonotypes with MiXCR, one entry per CDR3 protein. Of about 490,000 distinct CDR3 sequences listed, 16% are singletons. The sequenced material came from CD8+ T cells from PBMCs. These receptors all come from a human donor in good health (CMV status not recorded). Some clones in this sample may be carry-over from other donors' samples.

This clonotype was counted ten times or more. This chain uses TRBV28 with TRBJ1-3; D unclear. Trimming took off 6 bases at V and 3 bases at J, with 12 bases between the two ends. The CDR3 totals 14 residues. Germline V gene lookup returns CDR1 MDHEN and CDR2 SYDVKM. The CDR3 is CASRTGGVGNTIYF. CDR3 bases: TGTGCCAGCAGGACCGGCGGGGTTGGAAACACCATATATTTT.

This clonotype was detected only a few times. The chain links TRBV6-1 to TRBJ1-6; tentative D call: TRBD1 (5 bases). This CDR3 is 17 amino acids long. Trimming took 7 bases from V and 4 from J, leaving 20 bases between them. Per germline, CDR1 MNHNS and CDR2 SASEGT. As DNA, the CDR3 is TGTGCCAGCAAGGGGCAGGAGTCCCTTCTATATAATTCACCCCTCCACTTT. Translated, it gives CASKGQESLLYNSPLHF.

This clonotype was seen more than once but under ten times. The CDR3 coding sequence is TGTGCCAGCAGTTTACCGGACAACTACTACAATGAGCAGTTCTTC. Translation gives CASSLPDNYYNEQFF. The chain couples TRBV28 to TRBJ2-1; D is perhaps TRBD1 (5 bases). CDR3 size: 15 residues. The germline V gene has CDR1 MDHEN and CDR2 SYDVKM. The ends were cut back, 2 bases at V and 3 bases at J, with 11 bases in the middle. The full variable domain, in which reference TRBV28 and TRBJ2-1 provide the parts outside the CDR3, is DVKVTQSSRYLVKRTGEKVFLECVQDMDHENMFWYRQDPGLGLRLIYFSYDVKMKEKGDIPEGYSVSREKKERFSLILESASTNQTSMYLCASSLPDNYYNEQFFGPGTRLTVL.

This clonotype was counted between two and nine times. This chain joins TRBV9 and TRBJ1-1; D not certain. The ends were cut back, 3 bases at V and 0 bases at J, with 12 bases in the middle. CDR1 is SGDLS, CDR2 YYNGEE, per germline. This CDR3 spans 15 amino acids. The CDR3 nucleotides read TGTGCCAGCAGCGCGGAGGGAGGCATGAACACTGAAGCTTTCTTT. It specifies CASSAEGGMNTEAFF.

This clonotype occurred many times. The chain couples TRBV12-3 or TRBV12-4 to TRBJ2-1; 9 nucleotides line up with TRBD2. Trimming took 5 bases from V and 2 from J; bases not matched to a gene: 1. The CDR3 extends over 14 amino acids. CDR3 sequence reads: CASSAGGPYNEQFF. As DNA, the CDR3 is TGTGCCAGCAGTGCGGGGGGGCCCTACAATGAGCAGTTCTTC.

This clonotype was found many times. The chain has TRBV29-1 and TRBJ2-1; 7 bases agree with TRBD2. CDR1 and CDR2 (germline): SQVTM, ANQGSEA. V was clipped by 4 bases and J by 2 bases; unmatched bases: 17. CDR3 length equals 18 residues. CDR3: CSVVPPGSGLAPYNEQFF. CDR3 bases: TGCAGCGTTGTGCCCCCGGGTAGCGGGTTAGCCCCCTACAATGAGCAGTTCTTC.

The chain joins TRBV29-1 to TRBJ2-1, with TRBD2 matching 9 bases. This CDR3 contains 16 residues. V lost 6 bases to trimming and J lost 4 bases; unmatched junction nucleotides: 13. The germline CDR1 and CDR2 sequences are SQVTM and ANQGSEA. CDR3 in amino acids: CSVGLATAWRYNEQFF. The CDR3 DNA is TGCAGCGTCGGACTAGCGACAGCCTGGAGGTACAATGAGCAGTTCTTC.

This clonotype has at least ten counts. The chain carries TRBV7-9 and TRBJ1-1; TRBD1 is a possible D gene (6 bases). CDR1 and CDR2 from the germline V gene are SEHNR and FQNEAQ (reference sequence). This CDR3 region has 12 residues. The germline V and J ends were trimmed by 10 bases and 1 base, with 10 bases remaining between them. The DNA of the CDR3 is TGTGCCACCAGGGGAGGGAACACTGAAGCTTTCTTT. This translates into CATRGGNTEAFF. The full variable domain, with the rest looked up from reference TRBV7-9 and TRBJ1-1, is DTGVSQNPRHKITKRGQNVTFRCDPISEHNRLYWYRQTLGQGPEFLTYFQNEAQLEKSRLLSDRFSAERPKGSFSTLEIQRTEQGDSAMYLCATRGGNTEAFFGQGTRLTVV.

This clonotype was counted between two and nine times. The chain combines TRBV19 with TRBJ2-7; D might be TRBD1 (6 bases). There are 12 residues in the CDR3. Trimming stripped 3 bases from V and 6 bases from J, with 9 bases between. Germline V gene data show CDR1 as LNHDA and CDR2 as SQIVND (reference sequence). The CDR3 DNA follows: TGTGCCAGTAGTATCGGACAGACCGAGCAGTACTTC. Residues: CASSIGQTEQYF.

This clonotype has a count of ten or more. V is TRBV7-3 and J is TRBJ2-1; tentative D call: TRBD1 (6 bases). There are 15 residues in the CDR3. Germline values: CDR1 SGHTA, CDR2 FQGTGA. V lost 2 bases to trimming and J lost 3 bases, with 11 bases between them. For the CDR3, the DNA is TGTGCCAGCAGCTTACGTCAGGGGCGCTACAATGAGCAGTTCTTC. Translating gives CASSLRQGRYNEQFF.

To note about this clonotype: Since no conserved phenylalanine or tryptophan closes the CDR3, a read error is the likely cause. The chain joins TRBV20-1 to TRBJ2-1; 7 bases are a match to TRBD1. The CDR3 has 14 amino acids. The germline CDR1 and CDR2 sequences are DFQATT and SNEGSKA (reference sequence). V dropped 0 bases and J dropped 6; count of bases not matched to a gene: 5. CDR3 in DNA: TGCAGTGCTAGAGATGAGGGGGCCCTCAATGAGCAGTTCTTA. It is translated as CSARDEGALNEQFL.

This clonotype was found many times. V and J are TRBV11-2 and TRBJ1-1; a weak D match, TRBD1 (5 bases). Between the trimmed V and J ends, which lost 5 bases and 1 base, there was a span of 14 bases. The CDR3 loop spans 15 amino acids. CDR1 and CDR2 from the germline V gene are SGHAT and FQNNGV. In nucleotides, the CDR3 is TGTGCCAGCAGCCCAGGGCAACTACGGAACACTGAAGCTTTCTTT. Its protein product is CASSPGQLRNTEAFF.

This clonotype was picked up many times. One junction end does not reproduce the germline sequence, and a read error may be involved. The rearrangement links TRBV4-1 to TRBJ2-7; 11 bases map to TRBD2. The CDR3 is 15 residues long. Germline assignment: CDR1 MGHRA and CDR2 YSYEKL. The CDR3 DNA reads as TGTGCCAGCAGCCCCGGGACTAGCGGATCCTACGAGCAGTACTTC. It translates to CASSPGTSGSYEQYF.

This clonotype came up a few times. Here the CDR3 reads CASSRPSGDYEQYF. Written as DNA, the CDR3 is TGTGCCAGCAGCAGACCTAGCGGGGACTACGAGCAGTACTTC. The gene calls are TRBV11-2 and TRBJ2-7; 9 bases map to TRBD2. The J segment lost 3 bases and the V segment lost 5 bases, leaving 5 bases of the junction unmatched. In germline, CDR1 is SGHAT, CDR2 FQNNGV. The CDR3 runs to 14 residues.

This clonotype was found many times. V usage is TRBV11-2 and J usage is TRBJ1-1; 8 positions agree with TRBD1. This CDR3 is built from 14 residues. Per the germline V gene, CDR1 is SGHAT and CDR2 is FQNNGV. With 2 bases clipped from V and 4 bases from J, the junction kept 3 bases outside the gene matches. The CDR3, as DNA: TGTGCCAGCAGCTTATATACAGGGGGCACTGAAGCTTTCTTT. Amino acid sequence: CASSLYTGGTEAFF.

The sample holds many counts of this clonotype. The V call is TRBV5-4, the J call TRBJ2-2, with TRBD2 matching 11 bases. The J segment lost 5 bases and the V segment lost 3 bases, leaving 6 bases of the junction unmatched. Germline CDR1 SGHNT, CDR2 YYREEE (reference sequence). The CDR3 contains 16 residues. Here the CDR3 reads CASSSTSGVATGELFF. The CDR3 bases are TGTGCCAGCAGCTCGACTAGCGGGGTAGCTACCGGGGAGCTGTTTTTT.

This clonotype has a count of ten or more. The chain employs TRBV6-1 and TRBJ1-6, with 8 bases lining up with TRBD1. With V trimmed by 5 bases and J by 10 bases, 7 bases remained unmatched. Germline V gives CDR1 MNHNS, CDR2 SASEGT. The CDR3 is 14 amino acids. This CDR3 is CASSSNRGESPLHF. As DNA, the CDR3 is TGTGCCAGCAGTTCTAACAGGGGGGAATCACCCCTCCACTTT.